Following are 32 T cell receptor beta chains from one sample sequenced in a study of T cell responses to AZD1222 COVID-19 vaccine. The table came from immunoSEQ multiplex PCR; TCRdb's copy has only in-frame clones and leaves some out. The table records about 81,000 clones, about 89% of them present only once. The material sequenced was peripheral blood, taken 28 days after the second AZD1222 dose. The receptors originated from an adult who received the AZD1222 COVID-19 vaccine.

This chain links TRBV5-5 with TRBJ2-5; TRBD2 agrees at 7 bases. CDR3 length: 13 residues. Losses at the gene ends were 6 bases for V and 2 bases for J; bases not matched to a gene: 4. Germline-derived CDR1 and CDR2 are SGHKS and YYEKEE (reference sequence). CDR3 loop: CASTPGGQETQYF. CDR3 nucleotides: TGTGCCAGCACGCCGGGGGGACAAGAGACCCAGTACTTC.

The chain employs TRBV12-3 or TRBV12-4 and TRBJ2-2; no clear D. The CDR3 runs 13 residues. The germline V and J ends were trimmed by 3 bases and 7 bases, with 9 bases remaining between them. The CDR3 nucleotides are TGTGCCAGCAGTTTCCCCCGGCACGGGGAGCTGTTTTTT. Protein sequence: CASSFPRHGELFF.

The chain combines TRBV7-2 with TRBJ1-2; weak D call: TRBD1 (6 bases). CDR1 is SGHTA, CDR2 FQGNSA, per germline. Trimming left V 3 bases short and J 7 bases short, with 9 bases between. The CDR3 has 12 amino acids. CDR3 DNA: TGTGCCAGCAGCTTTTTAGGGGGTGGCTACACCTTC. Amino acid sequence: CASSFLGGGYTF.

CDR3 in amino acids: CASSSSGTGFSGANVLTF. For the CDR3, the DNA is TGTGCCAGCAGTTCGTCCGGGACAGGGTTCTCTGGGGCCAACGTCCTGACTTTC. The chain joins TRBV28 to TRBJ2-6; 9 bases match TRBD1. CDR1 and CDR2 (germline): MDHEN, SYDVKM. The CDR3 consists of 18 residues. J was trimmed by 0 bases and V by 4 bases; bases with no gene match: 7.

V gene TRBV2 combines with J gene TRBJ1-4; 8 bases line up with TRBD1. The CDR3 is 15 amino acids. The J segment lost 0 bases and the V segment lost 6 bases, leaving 3 bases of the junction unmatched. The germline V gene encodes CDR1 SNHLY and CDR2 FYNNEI. This chain's CDR3 is CASRATGATNEKLFF. The CDR3 DNA is TGTGCCAGCAGGGCGACAGGGGCAACTAATGAAAAACTGTTTTTT. Full variable domain (missing parts from reference TRBV2 and TRBJ1-4): EPEVTQTPSHQVTQMGQEVILRCVPISNHLYFYWYRQILGQKVEFLVSFYNNEISEKSEIFDDQFSVERPDGSNFTLKIRSTKLEDSAMYFCASRATGATNEKLFFGSGTQLSVL.

The chain combines TRBV7-2 with TRBJ2-1, with 10 bases lining up with TRBD2. This CDR3 contains 15 residues. Germline loops: CDR1 SGHTA, CDR2 FQGNSA. Trimming cost V 5 bases and J 2 bases; bases outside gene matches: 3. This CDR3 is CASSIGLAAYNEQFF. Written as DNA, the CDR3 is TGTGCCAGCAGCATAGGACTAGCGGCCTACAATGAGCAGTTCTTC.

V is TRBV5-1 and J is TRBJ2-4; no clear D. The CDR3 loop spans 18 amino acids. Between the trimmed V and J ends, which lost 0 bases and 0 bases, there was a span of 16 bases. Germline CDR1 reads SGHRS; CDR2 reads YFSETQ. The CDR3: CASSLAGLAAVAKNIQYF. The CDR3 bases are TGCGCCAGCAGCTTGGCCGGGTTGGCGGCAGTAGCCAAAAACATTCAGTACTTC.

J is TRBJ2-5 and V is TRBV20-1; a possible D gene is TRBD2 (5 bases). CDR1 is DFQATT and CDR2 is SNEGSKA in the germline V gene (reference sequence). V was shortened by 8 bases and J by 9 bases, with 16 bases between the two germline ends. This CDR3 is 11 amino acids long. CDR3 region: CSQSQAGAQYF. The CDR3 coding sequence is TGCAGTCAATCCCAGGCCGGGGCCCAGTACTTC.

V is TRBV19 and J is TRBJ1-2, with D perhaps TRBD1 (6 bases). Germline values: CDR1 LNHDA, CDR2 SQIVND (reference sequence). Trimming removed 3 bases from V and 2 bases from J, with 7 bases in between. This CDR3 has 13 residues. The CDR3 coding sequence is TGTGCCAGTAGTATTAGGGGGAACTATGGCTACACCTTC. Amino acid sequence: CASSIRGNYGYTF.

This clone was seen just once. The chain combines TRBV4-2 with TRBJ2-1, with 12 bases identical to TRBD2. Per the germline V gene, CDR1 is LGHNA and CDR2 is YNFKEQ. The CDR3 has 16 residues. V dropped 0 bases and J dropped 4; count of bases not matched to a gene: 1. The CDR3 nucleotides read TGTGCCAGCAGCCAAGATGGGACTAGCGGGTACAATGAGCAGTTCTTC. Translated: CASSQDGTSGYNEQFF.

The chain has TRBV28 and TRBJ2-1; D is possibly TRBD1 (6 bases). The CDR3 runs to 14 residues. V was trimmed by 7 bases and J by 0 bases, leaving 10 bases between them. The germline V gene encodes CDR1 MDHEN and CDR2 SYDVKM. DNA of the CDR3: TGTGCCAGCATGTGGGGGCACTCCTACAATGAGCAGTTCTTC. Its translation is CASMWGHSYNEQFF.

The gene calls are TRBV18 and TRBJ1-4; no reliable D call. Trimming left V 4 bases short and J 5 bases short, with 8 bases between. The CDR3 is 13 residues long. Germline CDR1 KGHSH, CDR2 LQKENI. The CDR3 DNA reads TGTGCCAGCTCACTGTCTCGGAATGAAAAACTGTTTTTT. Residues: CASSLSRNEKLFF. Full variable domain (outside the CDR3, taken from reference TRBV18 and TRBJ1-4): NAGVMQNPRHLVRRRGQEARLRCSPMKGHSHVYWYRQLPEEGLKFMVYLQKENIIDESGMPKERFSAEFPKEGPSILRIQQVVRGDSAAYFCASSLSRNEKLFFGSGTQLSVL.

The chain employs TRBV27 and TRBJ1-5; tentative D call: TRBD1 (5 bases). In germline, CDR1 is MNHEY, CDR2 SMNVEV (reference sequence). The CDR3 extends over 15 amino acids. Trimming took 4 bases from V and 0 from J, leaving 10 bases between them. The CDR3 DNA follows: TGTGCCAGCAGTTATCAGGGAGATAGCAATCAGCCCCAGCATTTT. Translated, it gives CASSYQGDSNQPQHF.

The CDR3 is CASSSERGPIEQFF. DNA of the CDR3: TGCGCCAGCAGCTCTGAGCGGGGTCCTATTGAGCAGTTCTTC. The chain joins TRBV5-1 to TRBJ2-1, with 7 nucleotides matching TRBD2. The trim removed 3 bases at V and 9 bases at J, leaving 9 bases unmatched. The CDR3 extends over 14 amino acids. Per the germline V gene, CDR1 is SGHRS and CDR2 is YFSETQ.

The V call is TRBV29-1, the J call TRBJ2-1; the D gene is possibly TRBD1 (6 bases). The V end lost 4 bases, the J end lost 9 bases, and 22 bases lay between the germline ends. CDR1 and CDR2 (germline): SQVTM, ANQGSEA. CDR3 length: 15 amino acids. The CDR3 DNA is TGCAGCGTTGCCAAACGCGCAGGGGAACAGAGTGAGCAGTTCTTC. This codes for CSVAKRAGEQSEQFF.

This chain joins TRBV4-2 and TRBJ2-7; 9 positions agree with TRBD1. J gave up 2 bases and V 4 bases, and 6 bases lay outside the gene matches. The CDR3 spans 15 residues. The germline V gene encodes CDR1 LGHNA and CDR2 YNFKEQ. The CDR3 sequence: CASSLDRGKAYEQYF. CDR3 coding DNA: TGTGCCAGCAGCCTCGACAGGGGGAAAGCCTACGAGCAGTACTTC.

J is TRBJ2-7 and V is TRBV27; possibly TRBD2 for D (7 bases). Trimming cost V 6 bases and J 5 bases, with 20 bases left between them. The CDR3 consists of 15 residues. The germline CDR1 and CDR2 sequences are MNHEY and SMNVEV (reference sequence). The CDR3 loop is CASSLLGGLSDEQYF. Written as DNA, the CDR3 is TGTGCCAGCAGCTTGTTGGGGGGGCTCAGCGACGAGCAGTACTTC.

The chain employs TRBV20-1 and TRBJ1-3, with D possibly TRBD1 on 6 matching bases. Deletions cut 6 bases from V and 6 bases from J, with 9 bases between. CDR1 is DFQATT, CDR2 SNEGSKA, per germline (reference sequence). The CDR3 is made up of 11 amino acids. Here the CDR3 reads CSAGQANTIYF. CDR3 DNA: TGCAGTGCGGGACAAGCAAACACCATATATTTT.

J is TRBJ2-1 and V is TRBV18; 14 nucleotides agree with TRBD2. V shed 2 bases and J 2 bases; nucleotides not matched to a gene: 8. Germline V gives CDR1 KGHSH, CDR2 LQKENI. The CDR3 totals 19 residues. CDR3 DNA sequence: TGTGCCAGCTCACCAACACCGGGGACTAGCGGGAGCCCCTACAATGAGCAGTTCTTC. Translated: CASSPTPGTSGSPYNEQFF.

V gene TRBV3-1 (or the pseudogene TRBV3-2) combines with J gene TRBJ1-1; no definite D call. The ends were cut back, 0 bases at V and 0 bases at J, with 8 bases in the middle. Germline V CDR1 and CDR2: LGHDT, YNNKEL (reference sequence). The CDR3 loop spans 15 amino acids. CDR3 in amino acids: CASSQEGILNTEAFF. The CDR3 coding sequence is TGTGCCAGCAGCCAAGAGGGAATACTGAACACTGAAGCTTTCTTT.

This chain uses TRBV15 with TRBJ2-5, with TRBD2 identical over 11 bases. Germline loops: CDR1 LNHNV, CDR2 YYDKDF (reference sequence). With 0 bases clipped from V and 2 bases from J, the junction kept 2 bases outside the gene matches. The CDR3 consists of 16 residues. The CDR3 DNA sequence: TGTGCCACCAGCAGAGATAGACTAGCGGGGCAAGAGACCCAGTACTTC. Its protein product is CATSRDRLAGQETQYF.

The CDR3 DNA sequence: TGTGCCAGCAGCTTAGGCGACCAAGAGACCCAGTACTTC. Its protein product is CASSLGDQETQYF. The gene calls are TRBV5-8 and TRBJ2-5; D gene ambiguous. This CDR3 comprises 13 residues. Trimming took off 2 bases at V and 0 bases at J, with 5 bases between the two ends. Germline CDR1 reads SGHTS; CDR2 reads YDEGEE.

The sample holds one count of this clone. J is TRBJ2-5 and V is TRBV11-2; TRBD1 agrees at 7 bases. This CDR3 contains 14 residues. Germline V CDR1 and CDR2: SGHAT, FQNNGV. V trimming: 5 bases; J trimming: 2 bases; junction bases outside the gene matches: 5. The CDR3 here is CASSGTADQETQYF. The CDR3 DNA follows: TGTGCCAGCAGCGGGACAGCGGATCAAGAGACCCAGTACTTC.

The V and J genes are TRBV5-1 and TRBJ2-5, with 11 positions matching TRBD2. J gave up 1 base and V 4 bases, and 15 bases lay outside the gene matches. The CDR3 length is 19 residues. Germline V gene lookup returns CDR1 SGHRS and CDR2 YFSETQ. CDR3 sequence (DNA): TGCGCCAGCAGCCTTCGGGCTAGCGGGAGGTGGGGAATCCAAGAGACCCAGTACTTC. Translation gives CASSLRASGRWGIQETQYF. Full variable domain (remainder filled in from reference TRBV5-1 and TRBJ2-5): KAGVTQTPRYLIKTRGQQVTLSCSPISGHRSVSWYQQTPGQGLQFLFEYFSETQRNKGNFPGRFSGRQFSNSRSEMNVSTLELGDSALYLCASSLRASGRWGIQETQYFGPGTRLLVL.

J is TRBJ2-3 and V is TRBV24-1, with 8 bases matching TRBD2. The CDR3 contains 16 residues. V lost 2 bases to trimming and J lost 2 bases; unmatched junction nucleotides: 5. Per the germline V gene, CDR1 is KGHDR and CDR2 is SFDVKD. In DNA, the CDR3 is TGTGCCACCAGTGATTCGACTAGCGAGAACACAGATACGCAGTATTTT. It codes for CATSDSTSENTDTQYF.

The V call is TRBV7-9, the J call TRBJ2-7, with 9 bases identical to TRBD1. Losses at the gene ends were 0 bases for V and 1 base for J; bases not matched to a gene: 10. This CDR3 has 18 residues. Germline V gene sequence: CDR1 SEHNR, CDR2 FQNEAQ (reference sequence). As DNA, the CDR3 is TGTGCCAGCAGCTTAGCGAGCGTGCGGGACAGGGTTTCCTACGAGCAGTACTTC. It encodes CASSLASVRDRVSYEQYF.

V and J are TRBV7-3 and TRBJ2-1, with 8 bases matching TRBD2. The length of the CDR3 is 15 residues. After removal of 4 bases from V and 6 bases from J, the junction contained 8 bases not matched to a gene. CDR1 SGHTA and CDR2 FQGTGA come from the germline V gene. CDR3 nucleotide sequence: TGTGCCAGCAGCTATACCGGGGGGGCTTCCAATGAGCAGTTCTTC. This gives the protein CASSYTGGASNEQFF.

This clone occurred once. The chain has TRBV27 and TRBJ1-5, with 8 bases matching TRBD1. The CDR3 consists of 18 residues. The V gene end was trimmed by 4 bases and the J gene end by 6 bases; junction bases not matched to a gene: 17. In germline, CDR1 is MNHEY, CDR2 SMNVEV (reference sequence). Here the CDR3 reads CASSSAARTGSRGQPQHF. CDR3 nucleotides: TGTGCCAGCAGTTCCGCTGCTCGGACAGGGTCAAGGGGTCAGCCCCAGCATTTT.

This rearrangement joins TRBV30 to TRBJ2-7; 8 nucleotides line up with TRBD1. V dropped 2 bases and J dropped 6; count of bases not matched to a gene: 3. Germline V gives CDR1 GTSNPN, CDR2 SVGIG (reference sequence). This CDR3 is built from 12 residues. CDR3 nucleotide sequence: TGTGCCTGGAGTCAGGGGGCGATCGAGCAGTACTTC. Its translation: CAWSQGAIEQYF. Full variable domain (remainder filled in from reference TRBV30 and TRBJ2-7): SQTIHQWPATLVQPVGSPLSLECTVEGTSNPNLYWYRQAAGRGLQLLFYSVGIGQISSEVPQNLSASRPQDRQFILSSKKLLLSDSGFYLCAWSQGAIEQYFGPGTRLTVT.

V is TRBV28 and J is TRBJ2-3; TRBD2 matches 16 bases. CDR3 size: 16 residues. Germline V CDR1 and CDR2: MDHEN, SYDVKM. Trimming at V came to 5 bases and at J to 2 bases, leaving 1 base not matched to a gene. CDR3 in DNA: TGTGCCAGCAGTGGGACTAGCGGGAGGGCCACAGATACGCAGTATTTT. It codes for CASSGTSGRATDTQYF.

V and J are TRBV2 and TRBJ1-5, with TRBD1 matching 7 bases. Germline CDR1 reads SNHLY; CDR2 reads FYNNEI. Trimming took 5 bases from V and 6 from J; bases not matched to a gene: 10. This CDR3 region has 15 residues. CDR3: CASSFNDRVSQPQHF. The CDR3 DNA follows: TGTGCCAGCAGTTTTAACGACAGGGTGAGTCAGCCCCAGCATTTT.

The chain is built from TRBV25-1 and TRBJ1-1; D is ambiguous. The CDR3 is 11 residues long. Trimming stripped 3 bases from V and 10 bases from J, with 9 bases between. CDR1 MGHDK and CDR2 SYGVNS come from the germline V gene. The CDR3 region has the DNA TGTGCCAGCAGTGATCGGGTAGGAGCTTTCTTT. This sequence encodes CASSDRVGAFF.